Presented here are 19 T cell receptor beta chains from one specimen sequenced in a study of cytomegalovirus exposure and HLA in healthy donors. The PCR used 60 Vbeta and 13 Jbeta primers. Clones were sequenced by immunoSEQ multiplex PCR, and TCRdb holds only the in-frame ones, with some missing. In the table there are about 170,000 clones, over 65% of which are singletons. Source material: PBMCs. Receptor source: a man aged 35-49 years in good health and CMV-seropositive.

J is TRBJ1-1 and V is TRBV13; D not resolved. Looked up from germline, CDR1 is PRHDT and CDR2 is FYEKMQ (reference sequence). The CDR3 totals 12 residues. Trimming removed 6 bases from V and 4 bases from J, with 9 bases in between. The DNA for the CDR3 is TGTGCCAGCAGTATCCCGGGCACTGAAGCTTTCTTT. Translated, it gives CASSIPGTEAFF.

The chain uses TRBV27 and TRBJ2-7, with D unclear. Trimming stripped 2 bases from V and 2 bases from J, with 10 bases between. The CDR3 sequence is 14 residues long. Per germline, CDR1 MNHEY and CDR2 SMNVEV (reference sequence). CDR3 amino acids: CASSLGQAPYEQYF. Here the CDR3 DNA reads TGTGCCAGCAGTTTAGGGCAGGCTCCCTACGAGCAGTACTTC.

The V and J genes are TRBV7-3 and TRBJ1-2; no definite D call. V lost 11 bases and J 4 bases, leaving 20 bases between the germline ends. This CDR3 has 14 amino acids. The germline V gene has CDR1 SGHTA and CDR2 FQGTGA. This CDR3 is CALPIVDLPYGYTF. CDR3 in DNA: TGTGCCCTGCCTATCGTAGATCTACCCTATGGCTACACCTTC. The whole variable domain, remainder taken from reference TRBV7-3 and TRBJ1-2, is GAGVSQTPSNKVTEKGKYVELRCDPISGHTALYWYRQSLGQGPEFLIYFQGTGAADDSGLPNDRFFAVRPEGSVSTLKIQRTERGDSAVYLCALPIVDLPYGYTFGSGTRLTVV.

The genes are TRBV11-2 and TRBJ2-5, with a weak D call TRBD1 (5 bases). The CDR3 sequence is 15 residues long. The V end was cut by 5 bases, the J end by 5 bases, with 18 bases between. Germline CDR1 reads SGHAT; CDR2 reads FQNNGV. The CDR3 bases are TGTGCCAGCAGCCCTATAGTAGGGGATGGGGAGACCCAGTACTTC. Protein sequence: CASSPIVGDGETQYF.

A single count supports this clone. The rearrangement uses TRBV7-2 and TRBJ1-5, with D unresolved. This CDR3 contains 14 residues. With 1 base removed from V and 7 bases from J, the gap between germline ends came to 11 bases. Germline CDR1 SGHTA, CDR2 FQGNSA. The CDR3, as DNA: TGTGCCAGCAGCTTAGGGTCAGCCGGGCAGCCCCAGCATTTT. This sequence encodes CASSLGSAGQPQHF.

The chain joins TRBV7-3 to TRBJ2-2; TRBD1 agrees at 7 bases. Trimming at V came to 4 bases and at J to 4 bases, leaving 3 bases not matched to a gene. This CDR3 contains 14 residues. Germline V gene data show CDR1 as SGHTA and CDR2 as FQGTGA. CDR3 sequence reads: CASSSGQTTGELFF. DNA for the CDR3: TGTGCCAGCAGCTCGGGACAGACCACCGGGGAGCTGTTTTTT.

The gene calls are TRBV9 and TRBJ2-3; 7 bases match TRBD2. Per the germline V gene, CDR1 is SGDLS and CDR2 is YYNGEE. There are 16 residues in the CDR3. The J segment lost 0 bases and the V segment lost 3 bases, leaving 7 bases of the junction unmatched. The CDR3: CASSAASGASTDTQYF. The CDR3 nucleotides read TGTGCCAGCAGCGCGGCTAGCGGTGCTAGCACAGATACGCAGTATTTT.

This chain links TRBV9 with TRBJ2-3; 10 bases agree with TRBD2. The CDR3 loop spans 17 amino acids. J was trimmed by 1 base and V by 4 bases; bases with no gene match: 9. Germline CDR1 is SGDLS and CDR2 is YYNGEE. The CDR3 DNA is TGTGCCAGCAGCCCCCGCGCCGGGACTAGCGGCACAGATACGCAGTATTTT. Its protein product is CASSPRAGTSGTDTQYF. Together with reference TRBV9 and TRBJ2-3, the CDR3 gives the full variable domain: DSGVTQTPKHLITATGQRVTLRCSPRSGDLSVYWYQQSLDQGLQFLIQYYNGEERAKGNILERFSAQQFPDLHSELNLSSLELGDSALYFCASSPRAGTSGTDTQYFGPGTRLTVL.

The V call is TRBV14, the J call TRBJ1-5; D unclear. Germline-derived CDR1 and CDR2 are SGHDN and FVKESK. The CDR3 has 16 residues. V was shortened by 0 bases and J by 0 bases, with 9 bases between the two germline ends. The CDR3 nucleotides read TGTGCCAGCAGCCAAGAAGGACTCGATAGCAATCAGCCCCAGCATTTT. This encodes CASSQEGLDSNQPQHF.

The gene calls are TRBV4-2 and TRBJ1-5, with D perhaps TRBD1 (6 bases). The V end was cut by 0 bases, the J end by 5 bases, with 17 bases between. The CDR3 has 17 amino acids. Germline loops: CDR1 LGHNA, CDR2 YNFKEQ. CDR3 region: CASSQDPGGGKDQPQHF. In DNA form, the CDR3 reads TGTGCCAGCAGCCAAGACCCCGGGGGGGGCAAGGATCAGCCCCAGCATTTT.

The V call is TRBV9, the J call TRBJ2-5, with 7 bases that match TRBD1. Germline V lookup: CDR1 SGDLS, CDR2 YYNGEE. With 4 bases clipped from V and 2 bases from J, the junction kept 5 bases outside the gene matches. The CDR3 sequence is 14 residues long. The CDR3 DNA reads as TGTGCCAGCAGCCTCGGGACAGCTCAAGAGACCCAGTACTTC. This sequence encodes CASSLGTAQETQYF.

This chain connects TRBV5-5 to TRBJ2-3, with 14 positions matching TRBD2. The junction had 8 bases not matched to a gene; V was cut back by 2 bases and J by 6 bases. Germline V gives CDR1 SGHKS, CDR2 YYEKEE (reference sequence). The CDR3 length is 17 residues. DNA for the CDR3: TGTGCCAGCAGCTTTAGGACTAGCGGGGGGCCGGGGGATACGCAGTATTTT. This codes for CASSFRTSGGPGDTQYF.

This chain joins TRBV11-3 and TRBJ1-3; TRBD1 is a possible D gene (6 bases). CDR3 length: 14 residues. V dropped 5 bases and J dropped 0 bases, with 8 bases sitting between them. Per germline, CDR1 SGHNT and CDR2 YENEEA. This CDR3 is CASSKGDSGNTIYF. The CDR3 DNA follows: TGTGCCAGCAGCAAGGGGGACTCTGGAAACACCATATATTTT.

This chain links TRBV6-5 with TRBJ2-1; D may be TRBD2 (5 bases). The ends were cut back, 6 bases at V and 10 bases at J, with 19 bases in the middle. Germline CDR1 is MNHEY and CDR2 is SVGAGI. CDR3 length equals 14 residues. The CDR3 DNA sequence: TGTGCCAGCAGAGACGGGATTGGTGGTGGGGAGCAGTTCTTC. This gives the protein CASRDGIGGGEQFF.

The chain is built from TRBV7-2 and TRBJ1-2; TRBD1 might be the D (5 bases). CDR3 length equals 11 residues. Germline assignment: CDR1 SGHTA and CDR2 FQGNSA. Deletions cut 5 bases from V and 9 bases from J, with 10 bases between. CDR3 residues: CASSLRTSYTF. The DNA for the CDR3 is TGTGCCAGCAGCCTCAGGACAAGCTACACCTTC.

V gene TRBV4-3 combines with J gene TRBJ2-3; 9 bases are shared with TRBD1. The germline CDR1 and CDR2 sequences are LGHNA and YSLEER. The CDR3 has 17 amino acids. With 1 base clipped from V and 4 bases from J, the junction kept 9 bases outside the gene matches. The CDR3 DNA is TGCGCCAGCAGCCAAGGTCAAACCGGGACAGGGTCAGATACGCAGTATTTT. Translation gives CASSQGQTGTGSDTQYF.

CDR3 sequence reads: CASSERENTDTQYF. DNA for the CDR3: TGTGCCAGCAGTGAACGGGAAAACACAGATACGCAGTATTTT. The rearrangement links TRBV2 to TRBJ2-3; D is perhaps TRBD2 (5 bases). Trimming removed 2 bases from V and 2 bases from J, with 8 bases in between. Germline assignment: CDR1 SNHLY and CDR2 FYNNEI. The CDR3 extends over 14 amino acids. The whole variable domain, filled in from reference TRBV2 and TRBJ2-3, reads EPEVTQTPSHQVTQMGQEVILRCVPISNHLYFYWYRQILGQKVEFLVSFYNNEISEKSEIFDDQFSVERPDGSNFTLKIRSTKLEDSAMYFCASSERENTDTQYFGPGTRLTVL.

CDR3 DNA sequence: TGTGCCAGTAGTGGACGACAGGGGGTTTTCGAAAAACTGTTTTTT. Translated: CASSGRQGVFEKLFF. This chain joins TRBV19 and TRBJ1-4, with 9 bases matching TRBD1. V lost 5 bases to trimming and J lost 8 bases; unmatched junction nucleotides: 9. Germline values: CDR1 LNHDA, CDR2 SQIVND (reference sequence). The length of the CDR3 is 15 residues. The full variable domain, rest sourced from reference TRBV19 and TRBJ1-4, is DGGITQSPKYLFRKEGQNVTLSCEQNLNHDAMYWYRQDPGQGLRLIYYSQIVNDFQKGDIAEGYSVSREKKESFPLTVTSAQKNPTAFYLCASSGRQGVFEKLFFGSGTQLSVL.

This chain uses TRBV5-5 with TRBJ1-1; no clear D. The CDR3 contains 13 residues. Germline V gives CDR1 SGHKS, CDR2 YYEKEE (reference sequence). V shed 0 bases and J shed 4 bases, with 7 bases lying between them. CDR3 bases: TGTGCCAGCAGCTTGGGGGCCGGCACTGAAGCTTTCTTT. Amino acid sequence: CASSLGAGTEAFF. The variable domain in full, completed from reference TRBV5-5 and TRBJ1-1, reads DAGVTQSPTHLIKTRGQQVTLRCSPISGHKSVSWYQQVLGQGPQFIFQYYEKEERGRGNFPDRFSARQFPNYSSELNVNALLLGDSALYLCASSLGAGTEAFFGQGTRLTVV.